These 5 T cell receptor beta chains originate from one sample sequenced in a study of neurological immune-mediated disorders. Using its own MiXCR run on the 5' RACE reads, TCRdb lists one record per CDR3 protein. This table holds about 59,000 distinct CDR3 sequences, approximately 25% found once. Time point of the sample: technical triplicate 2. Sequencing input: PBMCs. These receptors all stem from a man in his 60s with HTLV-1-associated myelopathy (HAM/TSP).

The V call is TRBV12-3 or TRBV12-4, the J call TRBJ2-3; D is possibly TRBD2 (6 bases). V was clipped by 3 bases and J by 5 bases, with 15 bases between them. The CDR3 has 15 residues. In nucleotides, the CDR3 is TGTGCCAGCAGTTTGGGGGACTCCTCGGGAGATACGCAGTATTTT. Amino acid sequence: CASSLGDSSGDTQYF.

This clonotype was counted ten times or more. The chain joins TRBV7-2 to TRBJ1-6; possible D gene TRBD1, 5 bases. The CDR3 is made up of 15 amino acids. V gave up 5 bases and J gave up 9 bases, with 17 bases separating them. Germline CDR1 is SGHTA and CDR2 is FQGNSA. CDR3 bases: TGTGCCAGCAGCGTAGACGGGGGGTGGGGTTCACCCCTCCACTTT. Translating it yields CASSVDGGWGSPLHF.

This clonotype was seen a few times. For the CDR3, the DNA is TGTGCCAGCAGCCAAGGAAGGGTAAGCTCCTACGAGCAGTACTTC. It is translated as CASSQGRVSSYEQYF. V is TRBV3-1 and J is TRBJ2-7, with no clear D. V lost 1 base and J lost 0, with 10 bases in between. Germline CDR1 is LGHDT and CDR2 is YNNKEL (reference sequence). This CDR3 is 15 amino acids long.

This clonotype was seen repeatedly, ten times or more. CDR3 in amino acids: CSARDTGGAYYGYTF. For the CDR3, the DNA is TGCAGTGCTAGAGATACGGGGGGGGCGTACTATGGCTACACCTTC. The chain combines TRBV20-1 with TRBJ1-2; perhaps TRBD1 as D (6 bases). This CDR3 region has 15 residues. Germline V lookup: CDR1 DFQATT, CDR2 SNEGSKA (reference sequence). Between the trimmed V and J ends, which lost 0 bases and 3 bases, there was a span of 14 bases.

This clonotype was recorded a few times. CDR3 residues: CASSESSEQYF. The CDR3 DNA reads TGTGCCAGCAGTGAATCAAGCGAGCAGTACTTC. The rearrangement joins TRBV25-1 to TRBJ2-7, with D unresolved. The V end was cut by 1 base, the J end by 6 bases, with 4 bases between. Germline CDR1 and CDR2: MGHDK and SYGVNS. The CDR3 is 11 residues long.